This T cell receptor (beta chain) emerged from a study of human T cells and chemical hapten exposure. Looked up from germline, CDR1 is MDHEN and CDR2 is SYDVKM. V lost 3 bases and J lost 0; bases outside the gene matches: 13. The CDR3 is made up of 20 amino acids. Time point meaning: pre-sensitization, week 0. Treatment: therapeutic diphenylcyclopropenone sensitization with weekly scalp DPC. Whole blood that had not been fractionated was the source of extracted total RNA. Via MiXCR, TCRdb re-called the RACE reads, giving one row per CDR3 protein. The sample holds 60,000 to 80,000 distinct CDR3 sequences, around 7% seen once. This clonotype was recorded many times.

The chain uses TRBV28 and TRBJ2-3, with TRBD2 matching over 12 bases. The sample in question was whole blood, obtained in connection with sensitization to the hapten diphenylcyclopropenone (DPC). This clonotype originated in a young woman with alopecia areata. Some clones in this sample may be carry-over from other donors' samples. CDR3 residues: CASSLRLAGVQGGSTDTQYF. CDR3 DNA: TGTGCCAGCAGTTTGAGACTAGCGGGGGTACAGGGGGGGAGCACAGATACGCAGTATTTT.